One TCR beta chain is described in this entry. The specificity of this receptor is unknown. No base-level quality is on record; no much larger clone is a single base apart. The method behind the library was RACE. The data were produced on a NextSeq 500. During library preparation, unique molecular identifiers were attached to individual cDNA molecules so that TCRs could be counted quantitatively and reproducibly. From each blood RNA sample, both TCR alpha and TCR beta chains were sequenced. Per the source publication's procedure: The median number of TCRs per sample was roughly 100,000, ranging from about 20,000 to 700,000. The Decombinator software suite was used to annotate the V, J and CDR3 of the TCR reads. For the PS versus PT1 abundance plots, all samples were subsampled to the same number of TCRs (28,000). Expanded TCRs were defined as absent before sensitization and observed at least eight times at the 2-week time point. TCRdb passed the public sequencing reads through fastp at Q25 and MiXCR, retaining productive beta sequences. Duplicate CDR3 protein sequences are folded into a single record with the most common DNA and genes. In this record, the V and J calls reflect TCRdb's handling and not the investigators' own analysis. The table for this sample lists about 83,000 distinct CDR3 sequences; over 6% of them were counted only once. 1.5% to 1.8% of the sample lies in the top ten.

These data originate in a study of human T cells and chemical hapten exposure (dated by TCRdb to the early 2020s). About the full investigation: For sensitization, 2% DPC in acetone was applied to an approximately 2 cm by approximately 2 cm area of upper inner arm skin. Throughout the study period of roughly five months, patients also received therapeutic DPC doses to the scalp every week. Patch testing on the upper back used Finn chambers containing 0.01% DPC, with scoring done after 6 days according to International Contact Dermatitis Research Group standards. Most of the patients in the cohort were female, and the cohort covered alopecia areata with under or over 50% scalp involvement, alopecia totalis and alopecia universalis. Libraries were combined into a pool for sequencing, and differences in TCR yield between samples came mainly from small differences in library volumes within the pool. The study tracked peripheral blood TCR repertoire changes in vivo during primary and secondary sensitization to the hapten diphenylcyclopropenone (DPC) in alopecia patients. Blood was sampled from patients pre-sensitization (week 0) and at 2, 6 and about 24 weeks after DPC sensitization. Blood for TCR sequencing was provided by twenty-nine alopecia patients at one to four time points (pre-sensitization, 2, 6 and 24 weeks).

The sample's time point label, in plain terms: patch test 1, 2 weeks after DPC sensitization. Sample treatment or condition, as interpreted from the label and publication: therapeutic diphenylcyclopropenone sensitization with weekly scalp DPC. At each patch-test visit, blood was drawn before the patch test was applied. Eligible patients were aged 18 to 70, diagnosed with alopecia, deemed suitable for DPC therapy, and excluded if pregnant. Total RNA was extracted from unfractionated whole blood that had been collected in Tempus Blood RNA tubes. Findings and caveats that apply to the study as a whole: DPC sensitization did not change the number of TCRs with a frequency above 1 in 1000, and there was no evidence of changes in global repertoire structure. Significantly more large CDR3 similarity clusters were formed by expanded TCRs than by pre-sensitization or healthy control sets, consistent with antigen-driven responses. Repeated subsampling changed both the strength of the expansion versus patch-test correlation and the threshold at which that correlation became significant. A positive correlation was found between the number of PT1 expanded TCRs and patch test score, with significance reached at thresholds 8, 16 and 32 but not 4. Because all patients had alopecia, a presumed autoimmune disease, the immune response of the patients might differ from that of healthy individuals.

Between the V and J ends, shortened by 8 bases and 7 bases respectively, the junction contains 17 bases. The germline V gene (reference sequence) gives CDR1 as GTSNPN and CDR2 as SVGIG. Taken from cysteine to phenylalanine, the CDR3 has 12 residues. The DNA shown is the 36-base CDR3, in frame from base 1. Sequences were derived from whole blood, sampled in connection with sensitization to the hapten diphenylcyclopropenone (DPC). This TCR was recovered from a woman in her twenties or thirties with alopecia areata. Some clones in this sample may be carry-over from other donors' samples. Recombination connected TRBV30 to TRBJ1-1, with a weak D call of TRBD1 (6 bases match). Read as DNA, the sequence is TGTGCCCTGGACGCGGGCAGGGGTGAAGCTTTCTTT. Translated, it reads CALDAGRGEAFF.